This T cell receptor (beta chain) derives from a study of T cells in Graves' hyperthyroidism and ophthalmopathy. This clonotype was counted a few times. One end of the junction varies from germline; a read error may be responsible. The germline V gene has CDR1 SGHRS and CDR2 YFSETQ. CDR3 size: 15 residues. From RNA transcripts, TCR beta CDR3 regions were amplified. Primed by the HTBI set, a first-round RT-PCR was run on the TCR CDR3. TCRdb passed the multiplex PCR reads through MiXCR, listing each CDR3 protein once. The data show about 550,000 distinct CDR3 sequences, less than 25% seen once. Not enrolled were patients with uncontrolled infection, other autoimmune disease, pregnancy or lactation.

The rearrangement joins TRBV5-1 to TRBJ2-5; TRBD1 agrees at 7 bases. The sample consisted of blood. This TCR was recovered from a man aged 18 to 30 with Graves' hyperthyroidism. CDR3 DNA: TGCGCCGGCAGCTTGGCCGGGACAGACCCAGAGACCCAGTACTTC. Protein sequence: CAGSLAGTDPETQYF. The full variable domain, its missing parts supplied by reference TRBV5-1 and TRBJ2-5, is KAGVTQTPRYLIKTRGQQVTLSCSPISGHRSVSWYQQTPGQGLQFLFEYFSETQRNKGNFPGRFSGRQFSNSRSEMNVSTLELGDSALYLCAGSLAGTDPETQYFGPGTRLLVL.